The next 5 T cell receptor beta chains were all read from a single sample in a study of blood T cell repertoires in COVID-19. Profiled with immunoSEQ multiplex PCR; TCRdb holds only in-frame clones, not every one. The data show about 130,000 clones, 70% to 80% seen once. Sequencing was carried out using peripheral blood. The receptors were gathered from a woman in her 70s with COVID-19, enrolled during active disease.

This chain connects TRBV7-9 to TRBJ1-2, with 7 bases aligning to TRBD1. This CDR3 region has 15 residues. The junction had 9 bases not matched to a gene; V was cut back by 2 bases and J by 6 bases. CDR1 is SEHNR and CDR2 is FQNEAQ in the germline V gene (reference sequence). The DNA of the CDR3 is TGTGCCAGCAGCTTAAGTGCACAGGGGCAGGATGGCTACACCTTC. Encoded protein: CASSLSAQGQDGYTF.

In this sample, this clone turned up a few times. This chain's CDR3 is CASSLGRARGNTEAFF. In DNA form, the CDR3 reads TGCGCCAGCAGCTTGGGGCGGGCTCGGGGGAACACTGAAGCTTTCTTT. This chain links TRBV5-1 with TRBJ1-1; D remains ambiguous. V gave up 0 bases and J gave up 1 base, with 13 bases separating them. This CDR3 has 16 amino acids. CDR1 is SGHRS and CDR2 is YFSETQ in the germline V gene.

CDR3 sequence: CASSCPRKDSANYGYTF. The CDR3 DNA sequence: TGTGCCAGCAGCTGCCCTCGAAAGGACTCCGCTAACTATGGCTACACCTTC. The J gene is TRBJ1-2, the V gene TRBV21-1. TRBV21-1 is listed as a pseudogene. The CDR3 spans 17 residues.

This clone has a handful of counts. The rearrangement links TRBV6-4 to TRBJ1-6, with TRBD1 identical over 9 bases. V was pared by 5 bases and J by 11 bases, with 13 bases of the junction left unmatched. The CDR3 has 16 amino acids. Germline loops: CDR1 MRHNA, CDR2 SNTAGT. CDR3 sequence: CASSPQAGTGCPPLHF. CDR3 nucleotide sequence: TGTGCCAGCAGTCCCCAGGCCGGGACAGGGTGTCCACCCCTCCACTTT.

The chain recombines TRBV9 with TRBJ2-7; a possible D gene is TRBD1 (6 bases). This CDR3 has 14 amino acids. The ends were cut back, 3 bases at V and 4 bases at J, with 14 bases in the middle. The germline gives CDR1 SGDLS, CDR2 YYNGEE. CDR3 nucleotides: TGTGCCAGCAGCGCCGGGACAATCGGGTACGAGCAGTACTTC. As protein: CASSAGTIGYEQYF. Drawing the rest from reference TRBV9 and TRBJ2-7, the complete variable domain is DSGVTQTPKHLITATGQRVTLRCSPRSGDLSVYWYQQSLDQGLQFLIQYYNGEERAKGNILERFSAQQFPDLHSELNLSSLELGDSALYFCASSAGTIGYEQYFGPGTRLTVT.